The entry that follows covers one T cell receptor (beta chain) sequence. This specimen belongs to a study of PD-1 blockade in classical Hodgkin lymphoma. Germline values: CDR1 MDHEN, CDR2 SYDVKM. This CDR3 has 13 residues. Trimming stripped 8 bases from V and 2 bases from J, with 13 bases between. All patients relapsed after autologous stem cell transplantation, and brentuximab vedotin exposure varied. The repertoire was sequenced with immunoSEQ multiplex PCR; TCRdb's copy has only in-frame clones and lacks some. This table holds 90,000 to 100,000 clones, roughly 89% found once. This receptor was taken from a human donor with classical Hodgkin lymphoma. The V gene is TRBV28, the J gene TRBJ2-7, with TRBD1 as a possible D gene (7 bases). The material sequenced was peripheral blood mononuclear cells (PBMCs), taken before the second cycle of nivolumab. CDR3 sequence: CASYRGLPYEQYF. Written as DNA, the CDR3 is TGTGCCAGCTACAGGGGACTCCCCTACGAGCAGTACTTC.